What follows are 22 T cell receptor beta chains derived from one specimen sequenced in a study of OX40 agonist ivuxolimab in advanced cancers. The data were produced by immunoSEQ multiplex PCR, yet TCRdb's version contains in-frame clones alone and is incomplete. The sample has roughly 20,000 clones, roughly 72% seen once. The sample in question was CD4+ or CD8+ T cells sorted from blood, obtained in a trial of the OX40 agonist ivuxolimab. These receptors all come from an adult with an advanced solid tumor such as melanoma, head and neck, liver or kidney cancer.

CDR3 protein: CASSISTGGSGYTF. CDR3 nucleotide sequence: TGTGCCAGCAGCATATCGACAGGGGGCAGCGGCTACACCTTC. The V gene is TRBV7-2, the J gene TRBJ1-2, with 10 bases matching TRBD1. V was clipped by 5 bases and J by 8 bases; unmatched bases: 8. This CDR3 has 14 residues. Per germline, CDR1 SGHTA and CDR2 FQGNSA. Filled out from reference TRBV7-2 and TRBJ1-2, the complete variable domain reads GAGVSQSPSNKVTEKGKDVELRCDPISGHTALYWYRQSLGQGLEFLIYFQGNSAPDKSGLPSDRFSAERTGGSVSTLTIQRTQQEDSAVYLCASSISTGGSGYTFGSGTRLTVV.

The chain recombines TRBV4-3 with TRBJ2-1, with 7 bases matching TRBD2. The CDR3 has 14 residues. Germline CDR1 LGHNA, CDR2 YSLEER. V lost 3 bases to trimming and J lost 6 bases; unmatched junction nucleotides: 5. The CDR3 DNA follows: TGCGCCAGCAGCCACCGACTAGCAGCCAATGAGCAGTTCTTC. Amino acid sequence: CASSHRLAANEQFF.

This clone was seen only once. This chain connects TRBV5-4 to TRBJ2-3; D assignment may be TRBD1 or TRBD2 (5 bases each). In germline, CDR1 is SGHNT, CDR2 YYREEE (reference sequence). There are 16 residues in the CDR3. V was cut by 4 bases and J by 5 bases, with 20 bases left in between. CDR3 in DNA: TGTGCCAGCAGCCTCGCGGTATCGGGGCCTGTAGATACGCAGTATTTT. Its protein is CASSLAVSGPVDTQYF. Looking up the rest from reference TRBV5-4 and TRBJ2-3 gives the full variable domain: ETGVTQSPTHLIKTRGQQVTLRCSSQSGHNTVSWYQQALGQGPQFIFQYYREEENGRGNFPPRFSGLQFPNYSSELNVNALELDDSALYLCASSLAVSGPVDTQYFGPGTRLTVL.

V usage is TRBV6-5 and J usage is TRBJ2-1; 10 nucleotides line up with TRBD2. V lost 6 bases, J lost 10 bases, and 6 bases stayed unmatched. Germline values: CDR1 MNHEY, CDR2 SVGAGI. This CDR3 is built from 13 residues. The CDR3 loop reads CASSVTSGAEQFF. Here the CDR3 DNA reads TGTGCCAGCAGCGTTACTAGCGGGGCCGAGCAGTTCTTC.

This sequence joins TRBV2 and TRBJ1-2; D is uncertain. This CDR3 comprises 14 residues. Germline V lookup: CDR1 SNHLY, CDR2 FYNNEI. V shed 0 bases and J shed 4 bases, with 9 bases lying between them. CDR3 in amino acids: CASSEALRSYGYTF. In DNA form, the CDR3 reads TGTGCCAGCAGTGAAGCGCTTCGGAGCTATGGCTACACCTTC.

The chain is built from TRBV27 and TRBJ1-2; TRBD1 matches at 11 bases. This CDR3 is built from 16 residues. V gave up 5 bases and J gave up 3 bases; unmatched junction bases: 8. The V gene's germline CDR1 is MNHEY and CDR2 SMNVEV (reference sequence). Here the CDR3 DNA reads TGTGCCAGCAGTACCTCCCGGACAGGGGGCGACTATGGCTACACCTTC. Translation gives CASSTSRTGGDYGYTF.

This clone was seen a handful of times. The chain carries TRBV11-3 and TRBJ2-2; tentatively, D is TRBD1 (6 bases). Germline V lookup: CDR1 SGHNT, CDR2 YENEEA. This CDR3 spans 15 amino acids. Trimming shortened V by 4 bases and J by 3 bases, and 12 bases separated the two germline ends. The CDR3 DNA sequence: TGTGCCAGCAGCTCCCGAGACAGGCACACCGGGGAGCTGTTTTTT. Protein sequence: CASSSRDRHTGELFF.

The V and J genes are TRBV15 and TRBJ2-1; the match to TRBD2 covers 8 bases. The CDR3 runs 19 residues. Trimming removed 1 base from V and 0 bases from J; junction bases left unmatched: 11. CDR1 and CDR2 (germline): LNHNV, YYDKDF (reference sequence). The CDR3 loop is CATSRAPPDTSGSYNEQFF. The CDR3 DNA follows: TGTGCCACCAGCAGAGCCCCCCCCGATACTAGCGGCTCCTACAATGAGCAGTTCTTC.

V is TRBV7-3 and J is TRBJ2-3; 8 bases agree with TRBD2. Germline CDR1 SGHTA, CDR2 FQGTGA. The junction had 4 bases not matched to a gene; V was cut back by 5 bases and J by 0 bases. The CDR3 covers 15 residues. CDR3 sequence (DNA): TGTGCCAGCAGCGTACTAGCGGTTAGCACAGATACGCAGTATTTT. Translated: CASSVLAVSTDTQYF.

Only a few counts were recorded for this clone. The genes are TRBV5-3 and TRBJ1-4; 7 nucleotides match TRBD1. TRBV5-3 is sorted into the ORF group, with uncertain function. The CDR3 totals 17 residues. The trim removed 5 bases at V and 0 bases at J, leaving 10 bases unmatched. As DNA, the CDR3 is TGTGCCAGAAGACTCGGGACAGCGAATGCAACTAATGAAAAACTGTTTTTT. It encodes CARRLGTANATNEKLFF.

This rearrangement joins TRBV6-5 to TRBJ1-1; 7 bases line up with TRBD1. After removal of 0 bases from V and 4 bases from J, the junction contained 5 bases not matched to a gene. This CDR3 is built from 15 residues. The germline gives CDR1 MNHEY, CDR2 SVGAGI. CDR3 DNA: TGTGCCAGCAGTTACTCGAAGGGGGCGCGCACTGAAGCTTTCTTT. Encoded protein: CASSYSKGARTEAFF.

V usage is TRBV6-6 and J usage is TRBJ2-3; maybe TRBD2 (5 bases). From germline, CDR1 is MNHNY and CDR2 SVGAGI (reference sequence). V was trimmed by 2 bases and J by 2 bases, leaving 8 bases between them. The CDR3 is 14 residues long. CDR3 in amino acids: CASSYVGDTDTQYF. The CDR3 bases are TGTGCCAGCAGTTACGTCGGGGACACAGATACGCAGTATTTT.

The chain recombines TRBV7-9 with TRBJ2-1, with D hard to call. The ends were cut back, 5 bases at V and 0 bases at J, with 11 bases in the middle. The CDR3 totals 15 residues. In germline, CDR1 is SEHNR, CDR2 FQNEAQ (reference sequence). The CDR3 nucleotides read TGTGCCAGCAGCGTATCGATAAGCTCCTACAATGAGCAGTTCTTC. Protein product: CASSVSISSYNEQFF.

The CDR3 sequence is CASSGERGRGEQFF. In DNA, the CDR3 is TGCGCCAGCAGCGGAGAGCGGGGGAGGGGTGAGCAGTTCTTC. The V and J genes are TRBV5-1 and TRBJ2-1; 8 bases map to TRBD2. The germline CDR1 and CDR2 sequences are SGHRS and YFSETQ. This CDR3 is built from 14 residues. The V segment lost 4 bases and the J segment 9 bases; nucleotides outside the gene matches: 9.

The CDR3 region has the DNA TGTGCCAGCGAGGACAGCTCCTACGAGCAGTACTTC. Residues: CASEDSSYEQYF. The V and J genes are TRBV7-9 and TRBJ2-7; tentative D call: TRBD1 (6 bases). CDR3 size: 12 residues. Per germline, CDR1 SEHNR and CDR2 FQNEAQ (reference sequence). The V gene lost 8 bases and the J gene lost 0 bases, with 8 bases spanning the gap.

This chain uses TRBV6-5 with TRBJ1-2; D not certain. This CDR3 region has 11 residues. V was pared by 7 bases and J by 8 bases, with 11 bases between. Germline CDR1 is MNHEY and CDR2 is SVGAGI. The CDR3 reads CASMDLGGYTF. The CDR3 DNA sequence: TGTGCCAGCATGGACCTGGGGGGCTACACCTTC.

The gene calls are TRBV15 and TRBJ2-7, with D perhaps assigned TRBD1 or TRBD2 (5 bases each). V lost 1 base to trimming and J lost 7 bases, with 11 bases between them. The CDR3 consists of 13 residues. CDR1 is LNHNV and CDR2 is YYDKDF in the germline V gene (reference sequence). CDR3 nucleotides: TGTGCCACCAGCAGAGGAGGGGCGACTGAGCAGTACTTC. Its protein is CATSRGGATEQYF.

Comments on this clone: The junction and the germline gene differ at one end; a read error may be behind it. The CDR3 is CATQGGGGYSEQFF. In DNA, the CDR3 is TGTGCCACCCAAGGGGGGGGAGGCTACAGTGAGCAGTTCTTC. V is TRBV19 and J is TRBJ2-1, with a tentative D call TRBD2 (7 bases). Per germline, CDR1 LNHDA and CDR2 SQIVND (reference sequence). The CDR3 is made up of 14 amino acids.

The chain couples TRBV6-5 to TRBJ2-7; 9 nucleotides agree with TRBD1. The V gene's germline CDR1 is MNHEY and CDR2 SVGAGI. The CDR3 totals 13 residues. With 6 bases clipped from V and 1 base from J, the junction kept 1 base outside the gene matches. CDR3 sequence reads: CASRDRGSYEQYF. The CDR3 coding sequence is TGTGCCAGCAGGGACAGGGGATCCTACGAGCAGTACTTC.

CDR3 sequence: CASSSPTGGVLNGGYTF. The CDR3 DNA reads as TGTGCCAGCAGTTCACCAACAGGGGGCGTATTAAACGGTGGCTACACCTTC. The gene calls are TRBV27 and TRBJ1-2; TRBD1 matches 9 bases. Germline V gene lookup returns CDR1 MNHEY and CDR2 SMNVEV (reference sequence). The V and J ends lost 4 bases and 7 bases, in that order; junction bases with no gene match: 16. This CDR3 is 17 amino acids long.

The chain uses TRBV21-1 and TRBJ2-5; the DNA was not compared with TRBD1, the D call given in the table. TRBV21-1 is shown as a pseudogene. The CDR3 length is 15 residues. Here the CDR3 reads CASSKAVGTEETQYF. CDR3 coding DNA: TGTGCCAGCAGCAAAGCAGTTGGGACAGAAGAGACCCAGTACTTC.

This rearrangement joins TRBV4-3 to TRBJ2-2, with TRBD1 identical over 8 bases. The CDR3 totals 16 residues. V gave up 5 bases and J gave up 7 bases; unmatched junction bases: 12. Per germline, CDR1 LGHNA and CDR2 YSLEER. Here the CDR3 DNA reads TGCGCCAGCAGCAGGCTCGGGACAGGTCGATACGGGGAGCTGTTTTTT. It is translated as CASSRLGTGRYGELFF.